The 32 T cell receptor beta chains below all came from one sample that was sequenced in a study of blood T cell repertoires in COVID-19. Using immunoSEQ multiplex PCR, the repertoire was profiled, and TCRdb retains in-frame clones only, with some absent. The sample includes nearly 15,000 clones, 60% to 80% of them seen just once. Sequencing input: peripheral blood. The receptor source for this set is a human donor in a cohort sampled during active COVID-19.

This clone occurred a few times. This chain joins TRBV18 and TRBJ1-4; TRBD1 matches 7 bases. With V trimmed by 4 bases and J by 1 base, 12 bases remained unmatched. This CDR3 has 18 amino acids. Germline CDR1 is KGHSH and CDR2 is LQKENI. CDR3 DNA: TGTGCCAGCTCACAGACGCAAGGACAGGCCAGAACTAATGAAAAACTGTTTTTT. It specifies CASSQTQGQARTNEKLFF.

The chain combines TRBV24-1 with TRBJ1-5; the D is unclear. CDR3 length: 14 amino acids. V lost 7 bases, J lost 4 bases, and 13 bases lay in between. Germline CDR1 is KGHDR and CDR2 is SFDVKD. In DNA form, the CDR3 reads TGTGCCACCAGCCCGGGAGGCTATAATCAGCCCCAGCATTTT. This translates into CATSPGGYNQPQHF.

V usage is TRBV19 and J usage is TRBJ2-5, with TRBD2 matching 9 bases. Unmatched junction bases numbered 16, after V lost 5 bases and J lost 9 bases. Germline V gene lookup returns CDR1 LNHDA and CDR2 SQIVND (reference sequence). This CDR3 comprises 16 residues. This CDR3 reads CASSPGEASGAGAQYF. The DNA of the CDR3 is TGTGCCAGTAGTCCCGGGGAGGCTAGCGGGGCAGGGGCCCAGTACTTC.

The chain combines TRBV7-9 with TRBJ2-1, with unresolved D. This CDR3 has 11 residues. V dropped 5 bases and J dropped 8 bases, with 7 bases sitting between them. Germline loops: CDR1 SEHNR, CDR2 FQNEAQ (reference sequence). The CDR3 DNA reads TGTGCCAGCAGCCCACAAGATGAGCAGTTCTTC. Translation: CASSPQDEQFF.

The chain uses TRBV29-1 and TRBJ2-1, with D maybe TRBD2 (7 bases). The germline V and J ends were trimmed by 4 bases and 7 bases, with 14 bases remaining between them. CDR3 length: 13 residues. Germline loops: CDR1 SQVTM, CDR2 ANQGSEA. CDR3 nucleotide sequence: TGCAGCGTTGGTACAGGGAGGGAGAATGAGCAGTTCTTC. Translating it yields CSVGTGRENEQFF.

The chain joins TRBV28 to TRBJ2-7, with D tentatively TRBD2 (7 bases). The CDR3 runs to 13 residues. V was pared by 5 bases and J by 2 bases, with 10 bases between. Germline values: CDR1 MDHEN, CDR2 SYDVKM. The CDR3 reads CASSGGGPYEQYF. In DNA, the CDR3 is TGTGCCAGCAGTGGGGGGGGCCCCTACGAGCAGTACTTC.

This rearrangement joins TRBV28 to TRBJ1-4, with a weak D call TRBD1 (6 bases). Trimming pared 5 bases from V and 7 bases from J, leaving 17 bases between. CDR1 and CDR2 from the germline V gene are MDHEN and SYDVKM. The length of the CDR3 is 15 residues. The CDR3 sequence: CASSLPNGQSEKLFF. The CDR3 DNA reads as TGTGCCAGCAGTCTACCGAACGGACAGTCTGAAAAACTGTTTTTT.

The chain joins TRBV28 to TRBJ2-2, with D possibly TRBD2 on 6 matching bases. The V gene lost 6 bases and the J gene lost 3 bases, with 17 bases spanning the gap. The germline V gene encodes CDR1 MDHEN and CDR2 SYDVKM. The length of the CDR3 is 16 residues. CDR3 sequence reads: CASSPPTRGYTGELFF. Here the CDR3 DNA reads TGTGCCAGCAGCCCCCCTACGCGGGGTTACACCGGGGAGCTGTTTTTT.

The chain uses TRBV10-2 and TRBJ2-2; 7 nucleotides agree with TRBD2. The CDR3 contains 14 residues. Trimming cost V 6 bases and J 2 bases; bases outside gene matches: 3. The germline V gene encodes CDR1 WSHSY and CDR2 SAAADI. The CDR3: CASRTGGNTGELFF. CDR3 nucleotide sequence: TGCGCCAGCAGGACGGGGGGTAACACCGGGGAGCTGTTTTTT.

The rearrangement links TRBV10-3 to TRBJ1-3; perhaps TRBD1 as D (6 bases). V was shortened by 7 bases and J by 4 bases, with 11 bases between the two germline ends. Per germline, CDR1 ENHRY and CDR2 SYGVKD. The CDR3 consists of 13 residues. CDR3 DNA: TGTGCCATCAAAGGGGGAGCCGGAAACACCATATATTTT. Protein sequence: CAIKGGAGNTIYF.

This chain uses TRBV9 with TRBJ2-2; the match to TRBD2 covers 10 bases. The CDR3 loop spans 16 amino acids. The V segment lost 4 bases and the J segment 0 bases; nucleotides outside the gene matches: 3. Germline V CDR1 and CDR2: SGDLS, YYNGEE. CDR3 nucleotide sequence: TGTGCCAGCAGCCTTCTAGCGGGAGCGAACACCGGGGAGCTGTTTTTT. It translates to CASSLLAGANTGELFF.

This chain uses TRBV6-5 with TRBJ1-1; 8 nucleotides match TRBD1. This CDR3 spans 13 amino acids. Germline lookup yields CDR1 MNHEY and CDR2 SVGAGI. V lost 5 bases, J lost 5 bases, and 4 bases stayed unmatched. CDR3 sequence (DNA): TGTGCCAGCAGTCCAGGGGGCAGAACTGAAGCTTTCTTT. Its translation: CASSPGGRTEAFF.

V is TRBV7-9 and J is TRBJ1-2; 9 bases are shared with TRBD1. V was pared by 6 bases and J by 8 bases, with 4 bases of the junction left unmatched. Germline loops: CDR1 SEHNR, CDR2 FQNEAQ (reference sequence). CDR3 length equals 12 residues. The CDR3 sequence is CASRGQGYGYTF. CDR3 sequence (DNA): TGTGCCAGCAGGGGACAGGGTTACGGCTACACCTTC. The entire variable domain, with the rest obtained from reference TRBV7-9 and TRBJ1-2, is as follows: DTGVSQNPRHKITKRGQNVTFRCDPISEHNRLYWYRQTLGQGPEFLTYFQNEAQLEKSRLLSDRFSAERPKGSFSTLEIQRTEQGDSAMYLCASRGQGYGYTFGSGTRLTVV.

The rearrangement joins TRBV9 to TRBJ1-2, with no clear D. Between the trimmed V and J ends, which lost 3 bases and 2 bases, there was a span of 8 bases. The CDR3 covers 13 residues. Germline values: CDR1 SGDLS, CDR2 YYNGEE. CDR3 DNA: TGTGCCAGCAGCGCGGGGAAGAACTATGGCTACACCTTC. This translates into CASSAGKNYGYTF.

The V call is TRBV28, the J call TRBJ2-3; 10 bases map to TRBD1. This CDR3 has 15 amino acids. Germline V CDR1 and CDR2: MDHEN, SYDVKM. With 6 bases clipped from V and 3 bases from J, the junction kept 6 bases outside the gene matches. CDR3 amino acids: CASSQPGQGTDTQYF. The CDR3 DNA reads TGTGCCAGCAGCCAACCGGGACAGGGGACAGATACGCAGTATTTT.

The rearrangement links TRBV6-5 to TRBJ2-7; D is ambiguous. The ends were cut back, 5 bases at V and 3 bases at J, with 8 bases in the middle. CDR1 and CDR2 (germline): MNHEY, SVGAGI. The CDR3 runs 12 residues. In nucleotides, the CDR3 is TGTGCCAGCAGTAAGTTCGGCTACGAGCAGTACTTC. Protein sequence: CASSKFGYEQYF.

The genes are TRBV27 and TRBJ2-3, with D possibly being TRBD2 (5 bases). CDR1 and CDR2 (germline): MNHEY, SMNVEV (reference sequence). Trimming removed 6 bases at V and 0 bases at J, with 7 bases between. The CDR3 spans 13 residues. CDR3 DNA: TGTGCCAGCAGCGGGGTAAGCACAGATACGCAGTATTTT. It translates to CASSGVSTDTQYF.

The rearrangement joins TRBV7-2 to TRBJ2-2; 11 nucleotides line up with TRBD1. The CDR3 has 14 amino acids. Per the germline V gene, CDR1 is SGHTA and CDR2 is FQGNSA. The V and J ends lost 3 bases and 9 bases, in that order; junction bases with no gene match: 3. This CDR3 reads CASSFGTGGRELFF. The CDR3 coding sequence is TGTGCCAGCAGCTTCGGGACAGGGGGTCGGGAGCTGTTTTTT.

CDR3 DNA: TGTGCCAGCAGTTCGGGTCCGTTCTCTGGGGCCAACGTCCTGACTTTC. Protein: CASSSGPFSGANVLTF. The rearrangement uses TRBV27 and TRBJ2-6; D uncertain. This CDR3 has 16 residues. Trimming left V 4 bases short and J 0 bases short, with 10 bases between. CDR1 MNHEY and CDR2 SMNVEV come from the germline V gene (reference sequence).

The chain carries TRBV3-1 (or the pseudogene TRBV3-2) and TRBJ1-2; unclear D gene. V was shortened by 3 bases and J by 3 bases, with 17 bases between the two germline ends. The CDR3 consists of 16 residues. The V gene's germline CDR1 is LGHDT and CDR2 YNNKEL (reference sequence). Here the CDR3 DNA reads TGTGCCAGCAGCCAGGATAAGTCCTACCGGGACTATGGCTACACCTTC. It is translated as CASSQDKSYRDYGYTF.

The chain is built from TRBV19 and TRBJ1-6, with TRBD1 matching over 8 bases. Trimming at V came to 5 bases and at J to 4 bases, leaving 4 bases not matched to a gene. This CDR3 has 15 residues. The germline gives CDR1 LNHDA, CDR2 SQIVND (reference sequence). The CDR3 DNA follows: TGTGCCAGTAGTGACGGACAGGGTTATAATTCACCCCTCCACTTT. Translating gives CASSDGQGYNSPLHF.

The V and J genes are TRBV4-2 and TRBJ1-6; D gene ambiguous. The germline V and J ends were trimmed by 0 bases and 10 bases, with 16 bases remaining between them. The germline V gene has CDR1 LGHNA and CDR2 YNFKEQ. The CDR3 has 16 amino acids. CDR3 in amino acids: CASSQDSGRDGSPLHF. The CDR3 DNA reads TGTGCCAGCAGCCAAGATAGCGGCAGAGACGGCTCACCCCTCCACTTT.

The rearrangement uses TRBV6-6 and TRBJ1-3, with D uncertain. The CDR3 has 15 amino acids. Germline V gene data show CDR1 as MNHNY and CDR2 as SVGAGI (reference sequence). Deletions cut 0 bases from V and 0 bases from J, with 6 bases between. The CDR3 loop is CASSYSDSSGNTIYF. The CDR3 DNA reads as TGTGCCAGCAGTTACTCGGACTCCTCTGGAAACACCATATATTTT.

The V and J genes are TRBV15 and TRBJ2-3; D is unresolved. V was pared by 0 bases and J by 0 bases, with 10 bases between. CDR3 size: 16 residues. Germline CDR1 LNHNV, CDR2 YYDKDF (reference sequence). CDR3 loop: CATSRDAATSTDTQYF. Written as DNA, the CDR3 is TGTGCCACCAGCAGAGATGCCGCCACTAGCACAGATACGCAGTATTTT. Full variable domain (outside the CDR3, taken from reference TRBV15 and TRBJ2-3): DAMVIQNPRYQVTQFGKPVTLSCSQTLNHNVMYWYQQKSSQAPKLLFHYYDKDFNNEADTPDNFQSRRPNTSFCFLDIRSPGLGDTAMYLCATSRDAATSTDTQYFGPGTRLTVL.

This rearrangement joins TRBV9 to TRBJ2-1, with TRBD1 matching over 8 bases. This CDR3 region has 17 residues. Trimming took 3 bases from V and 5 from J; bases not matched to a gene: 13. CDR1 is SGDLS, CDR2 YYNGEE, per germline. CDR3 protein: CASSARPGTGTDNEQFF. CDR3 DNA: TGTGCCAGCAGCGCCCGACCCGGGACAGGAACGGACAATGAGCAGTTCTTC. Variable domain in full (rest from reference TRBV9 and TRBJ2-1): DSGVTQTPKHLITATGQRVTLRCSPRSGDLSVYWYQQSLDQGLQFLIQYYNGEERAKGNILERFSAQQFPDLHSELNLSSLELGDSALYFCASSARPGTGTDNEQFFGPGTRLTVL.

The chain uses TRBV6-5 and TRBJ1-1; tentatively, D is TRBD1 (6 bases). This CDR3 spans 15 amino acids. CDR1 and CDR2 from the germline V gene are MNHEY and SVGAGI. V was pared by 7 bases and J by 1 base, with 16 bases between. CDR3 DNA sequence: TGTGCCAGCAAAAGGGAGGGGGGCAGGAACACTGAAGCTTTCTTT. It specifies CASKREGGRNTEAFF.

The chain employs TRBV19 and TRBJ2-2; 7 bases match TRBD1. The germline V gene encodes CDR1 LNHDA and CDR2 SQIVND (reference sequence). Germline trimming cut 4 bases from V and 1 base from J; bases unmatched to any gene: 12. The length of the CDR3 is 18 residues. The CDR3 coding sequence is TGTGCCAGTAGTACACGATTCGAGGGGGCGTTGAACACCGGGGAGCTGTTTTTT. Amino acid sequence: CASSTRFEGALNTGELFF.

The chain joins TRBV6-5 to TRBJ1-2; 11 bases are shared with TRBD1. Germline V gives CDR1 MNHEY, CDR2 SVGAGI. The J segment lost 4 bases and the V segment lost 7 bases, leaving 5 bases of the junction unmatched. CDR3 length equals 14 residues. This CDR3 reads CASTRGQGVYGYTF. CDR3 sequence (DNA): TGTGCCAGCACTCGGGGACAGGGGGTCTATGGCTACACCTTC.

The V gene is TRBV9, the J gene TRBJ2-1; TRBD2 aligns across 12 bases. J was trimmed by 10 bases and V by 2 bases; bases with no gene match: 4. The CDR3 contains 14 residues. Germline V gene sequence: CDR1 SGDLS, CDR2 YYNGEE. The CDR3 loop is CASSVQTSGGEQFF. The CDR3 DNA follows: TGTGCCAGCAGCGTCCAGACTAGCGGGGGCGAGCAGTTCTTC.

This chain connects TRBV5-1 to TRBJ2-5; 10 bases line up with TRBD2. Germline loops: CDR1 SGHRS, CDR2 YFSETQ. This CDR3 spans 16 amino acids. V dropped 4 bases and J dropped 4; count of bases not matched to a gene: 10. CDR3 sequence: CASSIRAGGPSETQYF. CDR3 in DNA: TGCGCCAGCAGCATAAGAGCGGGAGGGCCGTCAGAGACCCAGTACTTC.

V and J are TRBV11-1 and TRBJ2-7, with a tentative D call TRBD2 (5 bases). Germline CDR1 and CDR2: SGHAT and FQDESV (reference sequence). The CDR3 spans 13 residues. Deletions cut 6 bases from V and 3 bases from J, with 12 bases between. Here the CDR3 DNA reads TGTGCCAGCAGTGGGAGTTTATACTACGAGCAGTACTTC. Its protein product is CASSGSLYYEQYF.

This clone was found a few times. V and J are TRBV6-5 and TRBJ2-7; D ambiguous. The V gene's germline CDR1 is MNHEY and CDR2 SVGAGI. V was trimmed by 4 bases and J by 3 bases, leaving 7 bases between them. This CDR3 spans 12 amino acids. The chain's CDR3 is CASSLTGYEQYF. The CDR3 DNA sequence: TGTGCCAGCAGTTTGACTGGCTACGAGCAGTACTTC.